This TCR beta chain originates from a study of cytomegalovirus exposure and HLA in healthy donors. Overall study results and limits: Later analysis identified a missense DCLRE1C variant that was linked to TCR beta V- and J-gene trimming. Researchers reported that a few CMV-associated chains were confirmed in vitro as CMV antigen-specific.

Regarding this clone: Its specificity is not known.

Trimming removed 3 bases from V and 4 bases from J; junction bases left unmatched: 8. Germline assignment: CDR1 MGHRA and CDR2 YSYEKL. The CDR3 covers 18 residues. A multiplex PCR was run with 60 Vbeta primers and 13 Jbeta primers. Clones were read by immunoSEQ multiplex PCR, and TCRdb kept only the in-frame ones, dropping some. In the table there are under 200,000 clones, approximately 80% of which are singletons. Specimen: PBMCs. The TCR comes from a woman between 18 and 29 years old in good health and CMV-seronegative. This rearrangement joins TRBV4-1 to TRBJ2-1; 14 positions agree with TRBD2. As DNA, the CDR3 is TGCGCCAGCAGCCATGGACTAGCGGGAGGCCAGAGGTACAATGAGCAGTTCTTC. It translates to CASSHGLAGGQRYNEQFF.